The 6 T cell receptor beta chains below were found in one sample sequenced in a study of blood T cell repertoires in COVID-19. Sequencing used immunoSEQ multiplex PCR; TCRdb keeps in-frame clones, though not all of them. In the table there are about 120,000 clones, 70% to 80% of which are singletons. The sequenced sample consisted of peripheral blood. The receptors come from a human donor in a cohort sampled during active COVID-19.

The rearrangement joins TRBV7-2 to TRBJ1-2; unclear D gene. CDR3 length: 14 amino acids. CDR1 is SGHTA, CDR2 FQGNSA, per germline. V was pared by 1 base and J by 4 bases, with 10 bases between. CDR3 sequence reads: CASSLGPGSYGYTF. CDR3 nucleotide sequence: TGTGCCAGCAGCTTAGGCCCCGGGAGCTATGGCTACACCTTC.

The chain recombines TRBV6-1 with TRBJ1-1; maybe TRBD1 (5 bases). Deletions cut 3 bases from V and 1 base from J, with 21 bases between. The CDR3 has 18 amino acids. Germline V gives CDR1 MNHNS, CDR2 SASEGT. The CDR3 DNA sequence: TGTGCCAGCAGTGACACCAAAAGGGGCCCACGGTGGAACACTGAAGCTTTCTTT. Encoded protein: CASSDTKRGPRWNTEAFF.

Only a few counts were recorded for this clone. The V and J genes are TRBV5-1 and TRBJ2-7, with TRBD2 matching 8 bases. This CDR3 is 13 amino acids long. Trimming took 4 bases from V and 7 from J; bases not matched to a gene: 7. Germline V lookup: CDR1 SGHRS, CDR2 YFSETQ. In DNA form, the CDR3 reads TGCGCCAGCAGCCGGGGGGGCCTGGAGGAGCAGTACTTC. Translated: CASSRGGLEEQYF.

CDR3: CASSPRQGGTEAFF. CDR3 DNA: TGTGCCAGCTCACCAAGACAGGGCGGCACTGAAGCTTTCTTT. The chain links TRBV18 to TRBJ1-1; 7 positions agree with TRBD1. V shed 2 bases, J shed 4 bases, and the junction held 4 bases outside the gene matches. This CDR3 has 14 amino acids. Germline V gives CDR1 KGHSH, CDR2 LQKENI.

Only a few counts were recorded for this clone. This chain connects TRBV11-1 to TRBJ2-5; no clear D gene. CDR1 and CDR2 (germline): SGHAT, FQDESV (reference sequence). Trimming removed 1 base from V and 4 bases from J, with 13 bases in between. The CDR3 sequence is 15 residues long. The CDR3 bases are TGTGCCAGCAGCTTAGAGTCTCCCCCCGGAGAGACCCAGTACTTC. This translates into CASSLESPPGETQYF.

V gene TRBV10-2 combines with J gene TRBJ2-7; 7 positions agree with TRBD2. Germline V gene sequence: CDR1 WSHSY, CDR2 SAAADI. V lost 4 bases and J lost 0; bases outside the gene matches: 6. The length of the CDR3 is 15 residues. CDR3 nucleotides: TGCGCCAGCAGTGGTCTAGCGGAGCCCTCCTACGAGCAGTACTTC. Residues: CASSGLAEPSYEQYF.